The clone carrying this TCR beta chain was observed a few times. Its antigen is currently unknown. The data belong to a study of shared clonotypes between healthy human individuals. Overall study: CD4 naive and CD4 memory each took three plates per donor, while CD8 naive took two and CD8 memory one.

Overall study findings and caveats: Non-shared clonotypes showed lower generation probabilities than clonotypes common to all four donors.

Sequencing was at deep level. Each PCR replicate from the sorted subsets contained 150 to 200 ng DNA, which is some 31,000 T cell genomes. Produced via immunoSEQ multiplex PCR; TCRdb's table is partial and in-frame only. The data hold some 650,000 clones, with about 96% observed a single time. This CDR3 is built from 13 residues. V dropped 10 bases and J dropped 4; count of bases not matched to a gene: 6. Germline V gene lookup returns CDR1 ENHRY and CDR2 SYGVKD. The clonotype was recovered from a woman aged 25 to 39 in good health. The chain couples TRBV10-3 to TRBJ1-5; 8 nucleotides match TRBD1. Sequencing was done on a sample of naive CD4+ T cells sorted from blood. Described subset: CD45RA+ positively selected. Written as DNA, the CDR3 is TGTGCCACTGGGACAGGACCAAATCAGCCCCAGCATTTT. Translation: CATGTGPNQPQHF.